This paragraph reports one T cell receptor beta chain. Its antigen is undetermined. TCR beta cDNA libraries had unique molecular identifiers. Once roughly 1 to 10 million T cells were used, roughly 0.5 million cDNA molecules resulted. Using its own MiXCR run on the PCR reads, TCRdb lists one record per CDR3 protein. Among about 820,000 distinct CDR3 sequences listed, roughly 58% were seen once. The record originates from a study of post-analysis software for immune sequencing data. Study in general: Multiple sclerosis in the patients followed relapsing-remitting, secondary progressive and progressive-relapsing courses.

Overall study results and limits: The authors found that F measure strongly co-clustered same-batch samples. Multiple sclerosis patients had significantly lower normalized Chao1 diversity than controls.

Sequenced input: blood. This clonotype was obtained from a girl aged 5-17 years with multiple sclerosis.

The CDR3 protein is CASSLDRQSYEQYF. CDR3 sequence (DNA): TGTGCCAGCAGCTTAGACCGACAGAGCTACGAGCAGTACTTC. This chain joins TRBV11-2 and TRBJ2-7; D perhaps matches TRBD1 (5 bases). The V end lost 0 bases, the J end lost 3 bases, and 9 bases lay between the germline ends. Germline CDR1 and CDR2: SGHAT and FQNNGV. The CDR3 extends over 14 amino acids.